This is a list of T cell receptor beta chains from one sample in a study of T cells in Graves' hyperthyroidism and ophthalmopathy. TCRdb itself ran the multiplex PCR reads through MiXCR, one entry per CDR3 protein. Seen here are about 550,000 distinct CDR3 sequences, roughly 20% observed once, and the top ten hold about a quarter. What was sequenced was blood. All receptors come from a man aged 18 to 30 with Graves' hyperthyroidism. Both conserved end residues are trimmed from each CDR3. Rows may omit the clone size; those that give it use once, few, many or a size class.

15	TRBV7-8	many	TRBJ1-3	ASSLDAGTYRGNTIY
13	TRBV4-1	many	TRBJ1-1	ASSQGQETNTEAF
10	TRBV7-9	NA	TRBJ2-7	ASSRGKGEQY
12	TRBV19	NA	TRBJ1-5	ASNIAGGNQPQH
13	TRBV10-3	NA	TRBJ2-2	AIRDASSVTGELF
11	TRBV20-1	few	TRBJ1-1	SARGDRTAEAF
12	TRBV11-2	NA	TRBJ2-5	ASSWGTAQETQY
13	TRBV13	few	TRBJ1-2	ASSLSTDRFDGYT
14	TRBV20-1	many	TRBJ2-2	SARDDRPSATGELF
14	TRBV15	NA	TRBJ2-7	ATSRDWASGRYEQY
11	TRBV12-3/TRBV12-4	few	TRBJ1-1	AIKKGVNTEAF
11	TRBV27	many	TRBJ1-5	ASSGGGGMPQH
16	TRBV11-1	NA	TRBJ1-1	ASSRINRRQEPNTEAF
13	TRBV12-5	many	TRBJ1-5	ASGFLGGGGQPQH
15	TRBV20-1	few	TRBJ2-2	SAYGTLDPQNTGELF
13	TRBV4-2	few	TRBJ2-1	ASSQRLGGRDEQF
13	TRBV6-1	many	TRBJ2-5	ASSEFSGDQETQY
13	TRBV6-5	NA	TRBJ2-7	ASSYTGDRGGEQY
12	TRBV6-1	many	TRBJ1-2	ASSEALTDYGYT
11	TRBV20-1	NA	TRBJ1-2	SAHRQGVAGYT
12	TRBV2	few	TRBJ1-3	ASSEWGPGNTIY
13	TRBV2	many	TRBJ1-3	ASRVQGATGNTIY
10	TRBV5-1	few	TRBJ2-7	AGSLDRYEQY
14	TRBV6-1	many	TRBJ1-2	ASSEATGTGNYGYT
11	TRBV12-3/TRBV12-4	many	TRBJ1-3	ASSLGSGNTIY
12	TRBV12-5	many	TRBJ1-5	ASGSEGARQPQH
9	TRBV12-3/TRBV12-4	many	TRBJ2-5	ASSRTETQY
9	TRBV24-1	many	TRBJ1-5	AILRGQPQH
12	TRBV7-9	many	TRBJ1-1	ASSLSGIRTEAF
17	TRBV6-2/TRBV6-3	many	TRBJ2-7	ASSYDGYSSRGGAREQY
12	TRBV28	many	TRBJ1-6	ASSLTGTNSPLH
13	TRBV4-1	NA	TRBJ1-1	ASIKPGRPNTEAF
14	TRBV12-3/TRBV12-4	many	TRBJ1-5	ASSPLSGAYNQPQH
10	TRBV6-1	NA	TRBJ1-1	ASSEWGLDAF
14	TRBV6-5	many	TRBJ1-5	ASPPRGSDSNQPQH
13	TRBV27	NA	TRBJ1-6	ASTLGTGYNSPLH
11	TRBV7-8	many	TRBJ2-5	ASSLGHVETQY
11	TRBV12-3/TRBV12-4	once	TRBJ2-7	ASSTGTEIEQY
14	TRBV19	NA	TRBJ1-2	ASSAEPGPAGYGYT
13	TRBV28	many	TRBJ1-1	ASSMGQGLNTEAF
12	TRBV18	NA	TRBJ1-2	ASSPMGQGSGYT
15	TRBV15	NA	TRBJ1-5	ATSRDITGVSNRPQH
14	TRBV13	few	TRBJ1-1	ASSSPGQGIVTEAF
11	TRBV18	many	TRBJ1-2	ASSPPETYGYT
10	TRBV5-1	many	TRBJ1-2	ASSRDTYGYT
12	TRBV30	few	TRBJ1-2	AWSLKGLSRGYT
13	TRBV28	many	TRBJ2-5	ASSPGTREWETQY
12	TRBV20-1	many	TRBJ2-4	SATNRDTKNIQY